These 18 T cell receptor beta chains originate from one sample sequenced in a study of response to subunit inactivated influenza vaccine. TCRdb recomputed calls from the RT-PCR reads with MiXCR, one row per CDR3 protein. The sample shows some 800,000 distinct CDR3 sequences, roughly 20% of them seen only once. The sample here was PBMCs from blood, taken roughly 5 days after vaccination. These TCRs come from a man aged 50 or older who received an inactivated influenza vaccine.

This clonotype was picked up a small number of times. The gene calls are TRBV12-3 or TRBV12-4 and TRBJ1-3, with 7 bases aligning to TRBD1. This CDR3 spans 16 amino acids. J gave up 0 bases and V 1 base, and 3 bases lay outside the gene matches. This CDR3 is CASSLGAGGSGNTIYF. Here the CDR3 DNA reads TGTGCCAGCAGTTTAGGTGCAGGGGGCTCTGGAAACACCATATATTTT.

The genes are TRBV20-1 and TRBJ2-7, with unresolved D. This CDR3 is 13 amino acids long. Germline lookup yields CDR1 DFQATT and CDR2 SNEGSKA (reference sequence). V shed 6 bases and J shed 0 bases, with 12 bases lying between them. CDR3: CSARSYFSYEQYF. The CDR3 DNA is TGCAGTGCCCGCTCTTACTTCTCCTACGAGCAGTACTTC.

V and J are TRBV7-9 and TRBJ2-5; D might be TRBD2 (6 bases). The germline V gene encodes CDR1 SEHNR and CDR2 FQNEAQ (reference sequence). The CDR3 runs 13 residues. Trimming removed 5 bases at V and 5 bases at J, with 12 bases between. The CDR3 spells CASSQREAETQYF. In DNA form, the CDR3 reads TGTGCCAGCAGCCAAAGGGAGGCGGAGACCCAGTACTTC.

This clonotype was picked up a small number of times. V usage is TRBV5-4 and J usage is TRBJ2-1; 11 bases are shared with TRBD2. The CDR3 sequence is 16 residues long. The germline CDR1 and CDR2 sequences are SGHNT and YYREEE (reference sequence). Trimming removed 0 bases from V and 4 bases from J; junction bases left unmatched: 3. The DNA for the CDR3 is TGTGCCAGCAGCTTGGTTAGGACTAGCGGGTACAATGAGCAGTTCTTC. Translated: CASSLVRTSGYNEQFF.

This clonotype was seen repeatedly, ten times or more. This chain joins TRBV6-2 or TRBV6-3 and TRBJ1-5, with 7 nucleotides matching TRBD1. Losses at the gene ends were 5 bases for V and 1 base for J; bases not matched to a gene: 5. Germline CDR1 reads MNHEY; CDR2 reads SVGEGT. The CDR3 has 15 amino acids. The CDR3 DNA follows: TGTGCCAGCAGTCTTCAGGGGGGGAGCAATCAGCCCCAGCATTTT. It specifies CASSLQGGSNQPQHF.

This clonotype occurred many times. The chain joins TRBV7-2 to TRBJ2-5; D gene uncertain. In germline, CDR1 is SGHTA, CDR2 FQGNSA. Trimming pared 3 bases from V and 7 bases from J, leaving 6 bases between. The CDR3 runs to 11 residues. The CDR3 here is CASSLLGTQYF. The CDR3 DNA is TGTGCCAGCAGCTTGTTAGGGACCCAGTACTTC.

The chain recombines TRBV27 with TRBJ1-6; D uncertain. Germline V gene sequence: CDR1 MNHEY, CDR2 SMNVEV (reference sequence). V lost 6 bases and J 4 bases, leaving 7 bases between the germline ends. CDR3 length equals 13 residues. Here the CDR3 DNA reads TGTGCCAGCAGGACTGGATATAATTCACCCCTCCACTTT. This codes for CASRTGYNSPLHF.

This clonotype was picked up a small number of times. The chain uses TRBV25-1 and TRBJ1-4; D may be TRBD1 (5 bases). This CDR3 comprises 15 residues. V was cut by 1 base and J by 3 bases, with 9 bases left in between. The germline V gene encodes CDR1 MGHDK and CDR2 SYGVNS. CDR3 sequence reads: CASSEWQGANEKLFF. The CDR3 DNA sequence: TGTGCCAGCAGTGAATGGCAGGGAGCTAATGAAAAACTGTTTTTT.

This clonotype was counted a few times. This chain joins TRBV7-9 and TRBJ2-1, with 7 bases fitting TRBD2. This CDR3 has 15 residues. Trimming removed 1 base from V and 6 bases from J; junction bases left unmatched: 6. Germline-derived CDR1 and CDR2 are SEHNR and FQNEAQ (reference sequence). CDR3: CASSLEGRGTNEQFF. The CDR3 DNA follows: TGTGCCAGCAGCTTAGAGGGGAGGGGCACCAATGAGCAGTTCTTC.

The V and J genes are TRBV5-1 and TRBJ2-1; D unresolved. The germline V and J ends were trimmed by 3 bases and 0 bases, with 10 bases remaining between them. In germline, CDR1 is SGHRS, CDR2 YFSETQ. The CDR3 has 15 residues. In DNA, the CDR3 is TGCGCCAGCAGCTCCTTTTCTGGCTCCTACAATGAGCAGTTCTTC. Translation gives CASSSFSGSYNEQFF.

This chain uses TRBV29-1 with TRBJ2-5; D might be TRBD1 or TRBD2, each matching 5 bases. CDR3 length equals 11 residues. V lost 6 bases, J lost 9 bases, and 14 bases lay in between. Germline CDR1 reads SQVTM; CDR2 reads ANQGSEA. CDR3 DNA: TGCAGCGTCCGGGACCCCGGGCCCCAGTACTTC. This gives the protein CSVRDPGPQYF.

This clonotype has more than one count but fewer than ten. The J gene is TRBJ2-7, the V gene TRBV20-1, with D possibly TRBD1 on 5 matching bases. Looked up from germline, CDR1 is DFQATT and CDR2 is SNEGSKA (reference sequence). The CDR3 has 14 amino acids. Trimming removed 1 base at V and 2 bases at J, with 12 bases between. The CDR3 spells CSARVGAGTYEQYF. CDR3 nucleotide sequence: TGCAGTGCTAGAGTAGGGGCAGGGACCTACGAGCAGTACTTC.

V usage is TRBV28 and J usage is TRBJ2-3; D is unclear. Looked up from germline, CDR1 is MDHEN and CDR2 is SYDVKM. With 7 bases removed from V and 0 bases from J, the gap between germline ends came to 8 bases. The CDR3 runs to 13 residues. The CDR3 region is CASNGASTDTQYF. Here the CDR3 DNA reads TGTGCCAGCAACGGCGCTAGCACAGATACGCAGTATTTT.

This clonotype turned up a few times. DNA for the CDR3: TGTGCCAGCAGCTTAGACCATAGTATAGATACGCAGTATTTT. Translated: CASSLDHSIDTQYF. This chain uses TRBV11-1 with TRBJ2-3; no definite D call. This CDR3 has 14 amino acids. The V end lost 1 base, the J end lost 5 bases, and 10 bases lay between the germline ends. Germline V CDR1 and CDR2: SGHAT, FQDESV (reference sequence). Complete variable domain (other parts from reference TRBV11-1 and TRBJ2-3): EAEVAQSPRYKITEKSQAVAFWCDPISGHATLYWYRQILGQGPELLVQFQDESVVDDSQLPKDRFSAERLKGVDSTLKIQPAELGDSAMYLCASSLDHSIDTQYFGPGTRLTVL.

This clonotype was recorded at least ten times. The chain has TRBV29-1 and TRBJ2-1; D may be TRBD2 (7 bases). Germline V gene lookup returns CDR1 SQVTM and CDR2 ANQGSEA. The CDR3 covers 16 residues. V dropped 1 base and J dropped 6 bases, with 19 bases sitting between them. The CDR3 sequence: CSVEGGGTQGFNEQFF. CDR3 nucleotide sequence: TGCAGCGTTGAAGGGGGAGGGACTCAGGGGTTCAATGAGCAGTTCTTC.

Concerning this clonotype: A read error may explain this, as a much larger clone is one base away. The J gene is TRBJ1-4, the V gene TRBV7-2; 11 bases are a match to TRBD1. V was pared by 5 bases and J by 8 bases, with 7 bases of the junction left unmatched. The CDR3 covers 15 residues. CDR1 and CDR2 (germline): SGHTA, FQGNSA. Here the CDR3 DNA reads TGTGCCAGCAGCCGGGGACAGGGGGGAGGGGAAAAACTGTTTTTT. It is translated as CASSRGQGGGEKLFF.

V gene TRBV5-1 combines with J gene TRBJ1-1, with D hard to call. The CDR3 totals 13 residues. Trimming removed 3 bases at V and 0 bases at J, with 6 bases between. Germline V gene lookup returns CDR1 SGHRS and CDR2 YFSETQ. DNA for the CDR3: TGCGCCAGCAGCTCTTACATGAACACTGAAGCTTTCTTT. It is translated as CASSSYMNTEAFF.

The rearrangement links TRBV4-3 to TRBJ2-2, with D possibly being TRBD2 (6 bases). The CDR3 loop spans 16 amino acids. The V gene lost 0 bases and the J gene lost 1 base, with 9 bases spanning the gap. Germline values: CDR1 LGHNA, CDR2 YSLEER. The CDR3 loop reads CASSQETGRNTGELFF. DNA of the CDR3: TGCGCCAGCAGCCAAGAGACCGGGAGGAACACCGGGGAGCTGTTTTTT.